Detailed here is one TCR beta chain. Its cognate antigen is unknown. The CDR3 has 15 residues. The V end was cut by 2 bases, the J end by 0 bases, with 8 bases between. Germline V CDR1 and CDR2: LGHNA, YNFKEQ. With random hexamers, roughly 0.45 to 1 ug RNA was reverse transcribed. Amplification of TCR beta CDR3 used immunoSEQ multiplex PCR across 54 Vbeta and 13 Jbeta. TCRdb re-derived calls from the immunoSEQ multiplex PCR reads in MiXCR, one entry per CDR3 protein. Found here are 140,000 to 150,000 distinct CDR3 sequences, approximately 94% of them singletons; the top ten hold 0.075% to 0.1%. The source of the sample is a study of CD8 T cells in Susac syndrome. Study conclusions and caveats: It was acknowledged by the study that relatively few individuals were included in its TCR sequencing and HLA analysis.

While serving as controls, healthy donors were matched for age and sex. Negative isolation yielded the CD8+ and CD4+ T cells, while FACS enriched the TEMRA cells. The chain carries TRBV4-2 and TRBJ1-3; D not certain. The sample taken for sequencing was CD4+ T cells from PBMCs. The sequence was collected from a human donor in good health. CDR3 protein: CASSQHSLSGNTIYF. CDR3 DNA sequence: TGTGCCAGCAGCCAACACTCTCTCTCTGGAAACACCATATATTTT.